A selection of T cell receptor beta chains follows, all from one sample in a study of a mutant IDH1 vaccine in newly diagnosed glioma. These TCRs are of unknown antigen specificity. Data came from immunoSEQ multiplex PCR; TCRdb stores just in-frame clones and leaves some out. Among tens of thousands of clones listed, roughly 80% were seen once. The sequences come from PBMCs, collected from a glioma patient whose treatment included an IDH1 peptide vaccine. The receptors derive from a woman aged 18-30 years with glioma. Both conserved end residues are part of each CDR3. D genes are given only for firm matches. Not all rows give a size; the values are once, few, many and, for expanded clones, a class.

J,size,V,D,CDR3,DNA
TRBJ1-2,.,TRBV6-5,.,CASSYSIFGDNYGYTF,TGTGCCAGCAGTTACTCGATATTCGGGGACAACTATGGCTACACCTTC
TRBJ2-7,once,TRBV29-1,.,CSVEGGYEQYF,TGCAGCGTTGAAGGGGGGTACGAGCAGTACTTC
TRBJ2-6,.,TRBV5-1,.,CASSLKVGANVLTF,TGCGCCAGCAGCTTGAAAGTTGGGGCCAACGTCCTGACTTTC
TRBJ2-3,.,TRBV18,.,CASSLPSTDTQYF,TGTGCCAGCTCACTTCCGAGCACAGATACGCAGTATTTT
TRBJ1-5,.,TRBV6-1,.,CASSEFEAGTLNQPQHF,TGTGCCAGCAGTGAATTCGAAGCCGGGACTCTCAATCAGCCCCAGCATTTT
TRBJ1-1,few,TRBV7-9,TRBD1,CASSATGTGVTEAFF,TGTGCCAGCAGCGCAACCGGGACAGGGGTTACTGAAGCTTTCTTT
TRBJ1-5,.,TRBV4-1,TRBD1,CASSQTGAASNQPQHF,TGCGCCAGCAGCCAAACAGGGGCTGCGAGCAATCAGCCCCAGCATTTT
TRBJ1-5,.,TRBV25-1,.,CASSEGFGNQPQHF,TGTGCCAGCAGTGAAGGGTTCGGTAATCAGCCCCAGCATTTT
TRBJ2-5,.,TRBV5-1,.,CASSLRDNQETQYF,TGCGCCAGCAGCTTGCGAGATAACCAAGAGACCCAGTACTTC
TRBJ2-7,.,TRBV5-1,TRBD2,CASSLTAGSYEQYF,TGCGCCAGCAGCTTGACAGCGGGATCCTACGAGCAGTACTTC
TRBJ1-1,few,TRBV19,TRBD1,CASSTGGGPEAFF,TGTGCCAGTAGCACAGGGGGGGGACCTGAAGCTTTCTTT
TRBJ1-5,few,TRBV15,.,CATSRDKGNQPQHF,TGTGCCACCAGCAGAGATAAAGGGAATCAGCCCCAGCATTTT
TRBJ2-5,once,TRBV7-8,TRBD2,CASSTPSGGATETQYF,TGTGCCAGCAGCACCCCTAGCGGGGGGGCGACAGAGACCCAGTACTTC
TRBJ1-5,once,TRBV6-1,.,CASSVTEGGSQPQHF,TGTGCCAGCAGTGTCACAGAAGGGGGGAGTCAGCCCCAGCATTTT
TRBJ2-3,.,TRBV12-5,.,CASGLYWGDTQYF,TGTGCTAGTGGTTTGTATTGGGGCGATACGCAGTATTTT
TRBJ1-3,.,TRBV6-1,.,CASSEAVSYSGNTIYF,TGTGCCAGCAGTGAAGCGGTCTCCTACTCTGGAAACACCATATATTTT
TRBJ1-2,.,TRBV5-5,.,CASSLERGPNYGYTF,TGTGCCAGCAGCTTGGAGCGCGGTCCTAACTATGGCTACACCTTC
TRBJ1-4,.,TRBV29-1,.,CSVAGFGAGAVKGKLFF,TGCAGCGTTGCGGGGTTCGGGGCAGGGGCAGTAAAGGGGAAACTGTTTTTT
TRBJ1-1,.,TRBV6-5,.,CASSPSPGLGEAFF,TGTGCCAGCAGCCCCTCCCCGGGGTTGGGTGAAGCTTTCTTT
TRBJ2-7,large,TRBV7-2,.,CASSFANRQYF,TGTGCCAGCAGCTTTGCAAACCGGCAGTACTTC
TRBJ2-7,.,TRBV9,.,CASSPGPLPTYEQYF,TGTGCCAGCAGCCCCGGACCCCTACCCACCTACGAGCAGTACTTC
TRBJ1-1,.,TRBV19,.,CASSIVMSAGTNTEAFF,TGTGCCAGTAGTATAGTAATGAGCGCGGGCACGAACACTGAAGCTTTCTTT
TRBJ2-4,.,TRBV19,.,CASKDRTLAKNIQYF,TGTGCCAGTAAAGACCGTACATTAGCCAAAAACATTCAGTACTTC
TRBJ2-7,.,TRBV29-1,.,CSAGWGFSYEQYF,TGCAGCGCGGGGTGGGGTTTCTCCTACGAGCAGTACTTC
TRBJ2-6,.,TRBV11-3,.,CASSHQGSGANVLTF,TGTGCCAGCAGCCACCAGGGTTCTGGGGCCAACGTCCTGACTTTC
TRBJ1-5,.,TRBV28,.,CASSFNGDYQPQHF,TGTGCCAGCAGTTTTAATGGGGACTATCAGCCCCAGCATTTT
TRBJ2-7,.,TRBV9,TRBD1,CASSVGQGPYEQYF,TGTGCCAGCAGCGTCGGACAGGGGCCCTACGAGCAGTACTTC
TRBJ2-7,once,TRBV7-8,.,CASSSRERREQYF,TGTGCCAGCAGCTCCCGGGAGCGGCGCGAGCAGTACTTC
TRBJ2-5,once,TRBV2,.,CASAVGGRETQYF,TGTGCCAGCGCGGTCGGGGGCAGGGAGACCCAGTACTTC
TRBJ1-4,.,TRBV5-4,.,CASSGGLTNEKLFF,TGTGCCAGCAGCGGGGGATTAACTAATGAAAAACTGTTTTTT
TRBJ2-3,.,TRBV9,TRBD2,CASSGGLAGGQDTQYF,TGTGCCAGCAGCGGGGGACTAGCGGGAGGGCAAGATACGCAGTATTTT
TRBJ2-7,.,TRBV9,TRBD1,CASSDDRGREQYF,TGTGCCAGCAGCGACGACAGGGGGCGCGAGCAGTACTTC
TRBJ1-6,.,TRBV10-2,TRBD1,CASCKGQNNSPLHF,TGCGCCAGCTGCAAGGGACAGAATAATTCACCCCTCCACTTT